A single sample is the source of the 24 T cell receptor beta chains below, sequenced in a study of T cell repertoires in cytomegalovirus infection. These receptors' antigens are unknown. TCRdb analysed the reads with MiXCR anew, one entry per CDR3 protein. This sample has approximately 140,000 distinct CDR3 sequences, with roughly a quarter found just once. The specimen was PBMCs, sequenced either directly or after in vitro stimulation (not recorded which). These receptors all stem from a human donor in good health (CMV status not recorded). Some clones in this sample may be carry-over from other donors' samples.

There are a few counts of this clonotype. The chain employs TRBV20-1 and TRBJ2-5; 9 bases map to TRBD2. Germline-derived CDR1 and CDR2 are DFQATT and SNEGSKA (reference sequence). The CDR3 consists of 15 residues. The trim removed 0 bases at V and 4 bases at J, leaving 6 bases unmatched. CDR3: CSARDSGSGVETQYF. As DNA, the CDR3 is TGCAGTGCTAGAGATAGCGGGAGTGGGGTAGAGACCCAGTACTTC.

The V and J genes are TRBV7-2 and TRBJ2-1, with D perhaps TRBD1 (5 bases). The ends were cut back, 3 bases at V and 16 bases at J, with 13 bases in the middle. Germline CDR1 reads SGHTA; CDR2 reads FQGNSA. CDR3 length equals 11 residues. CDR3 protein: CASSFVGLTFF. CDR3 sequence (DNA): TGTGCCAGCAGCTTCGTGGGGCTAACCTTCTTC.

The CDR3 DNA reads as TGTGCCAGCAGCCTAGATTCCGGGACAGAAGCTTTCTTT. As protein: CASSLDSGTEAFF. The rearrangement uses TRBV7-6 and TRBJ1-1; D is possibly TRBD1 (6 bases). Germline lookup yields CDR1 SGHVS and CDR2 FNYEAQ. CDR3 size: 13 residues. Trimming pared 5 bases from V and 8 bases from J, leaving 15 bases between.

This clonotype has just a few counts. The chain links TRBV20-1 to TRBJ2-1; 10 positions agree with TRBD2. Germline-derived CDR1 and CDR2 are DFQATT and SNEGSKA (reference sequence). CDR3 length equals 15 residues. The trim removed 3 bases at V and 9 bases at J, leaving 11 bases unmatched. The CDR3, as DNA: TGCAGTGCTAGTGGGGGGGGGACTAGCGTGGTTGAGCAGTTCTTC. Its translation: CSASGGGTSVVEQFF.

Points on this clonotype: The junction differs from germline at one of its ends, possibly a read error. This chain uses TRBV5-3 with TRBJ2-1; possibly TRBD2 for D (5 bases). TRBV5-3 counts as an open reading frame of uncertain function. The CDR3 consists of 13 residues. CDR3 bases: TGTGCCAGCAGCTTAAAGGAGCCGGGGGAGCAGTTCTTC. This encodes CASSLKEPGEQFF.

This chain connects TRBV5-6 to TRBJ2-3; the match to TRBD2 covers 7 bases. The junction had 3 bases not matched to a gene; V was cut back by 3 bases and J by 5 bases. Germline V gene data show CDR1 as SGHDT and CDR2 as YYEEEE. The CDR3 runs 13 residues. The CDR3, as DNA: TGTGCCAGCAGCTGGACTAGTGGAGATACGCAGTATTTT. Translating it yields CASSWTSGDTQYF.

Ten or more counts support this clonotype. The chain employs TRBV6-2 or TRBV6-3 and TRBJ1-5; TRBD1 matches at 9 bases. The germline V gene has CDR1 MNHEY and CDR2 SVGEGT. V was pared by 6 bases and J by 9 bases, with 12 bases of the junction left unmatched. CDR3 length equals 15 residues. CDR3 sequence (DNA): TGTGCCAGCAGCCCCGGACAGGGGTATGGTCGGCCCCAGCATTTT. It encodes CASSPGQGYGRPQHF.

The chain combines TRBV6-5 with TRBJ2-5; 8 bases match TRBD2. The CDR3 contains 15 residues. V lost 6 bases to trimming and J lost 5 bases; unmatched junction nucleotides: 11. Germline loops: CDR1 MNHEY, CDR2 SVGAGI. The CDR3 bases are TGTGCCAGCAGCTATAGCGGGACGGCGGAGGAGACCCAGTACTTC. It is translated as CASSYSGTAEETQYF.

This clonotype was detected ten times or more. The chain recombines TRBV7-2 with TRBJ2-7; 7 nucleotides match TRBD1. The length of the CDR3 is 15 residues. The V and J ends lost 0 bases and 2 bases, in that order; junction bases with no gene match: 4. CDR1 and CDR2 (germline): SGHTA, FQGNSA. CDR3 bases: TGTGCCAGCAGCTTAGCTTCAGGGGGACCCTACGAGCAGTACGTC. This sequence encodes CASSLASGGPYEQYV.

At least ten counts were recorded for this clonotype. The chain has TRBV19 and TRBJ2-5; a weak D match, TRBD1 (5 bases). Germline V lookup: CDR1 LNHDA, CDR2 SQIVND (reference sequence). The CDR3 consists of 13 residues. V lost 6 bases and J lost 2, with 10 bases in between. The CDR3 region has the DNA TGTGCCAGTAGGCCGACAGCGCAAGAGACCCAGTACTTC. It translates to CASRPTAQETQYF.

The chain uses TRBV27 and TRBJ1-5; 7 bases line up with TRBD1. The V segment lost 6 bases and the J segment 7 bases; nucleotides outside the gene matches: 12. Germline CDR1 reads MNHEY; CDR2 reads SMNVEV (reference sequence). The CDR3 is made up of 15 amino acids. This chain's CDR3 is CASSARQGLNQPQHF. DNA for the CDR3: TGTGCCAGCAGCGCCCGACAGGGTTTGAACCAGCCCCAGCATTTT.

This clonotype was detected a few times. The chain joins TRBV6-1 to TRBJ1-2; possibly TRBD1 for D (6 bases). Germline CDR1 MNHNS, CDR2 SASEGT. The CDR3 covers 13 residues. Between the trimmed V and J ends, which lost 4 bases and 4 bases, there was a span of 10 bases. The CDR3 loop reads CASSVSRGYGYTF. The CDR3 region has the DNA TGTGCCAGCAGTGTATCCAGGGGCTATGGCTACACCTTC.

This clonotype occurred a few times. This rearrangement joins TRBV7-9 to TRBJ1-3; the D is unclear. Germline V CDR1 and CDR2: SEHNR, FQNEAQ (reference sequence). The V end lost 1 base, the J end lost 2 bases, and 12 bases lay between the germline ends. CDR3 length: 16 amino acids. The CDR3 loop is CASSLVTRWPGNTIYF. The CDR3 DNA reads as TGTGCCAGCAGCTTAGTAACCAGATGGCCTGGAAACACCATATATTTT.

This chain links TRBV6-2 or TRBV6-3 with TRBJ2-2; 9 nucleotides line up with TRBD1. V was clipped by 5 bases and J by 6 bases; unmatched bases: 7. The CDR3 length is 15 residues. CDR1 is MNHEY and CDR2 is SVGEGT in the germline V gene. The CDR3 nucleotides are TGTGCCAGCAGTCCTATGGGACAGGGCGCCGGGGAGCTGTTTTTT. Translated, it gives CASSPMGQGAGELFF.

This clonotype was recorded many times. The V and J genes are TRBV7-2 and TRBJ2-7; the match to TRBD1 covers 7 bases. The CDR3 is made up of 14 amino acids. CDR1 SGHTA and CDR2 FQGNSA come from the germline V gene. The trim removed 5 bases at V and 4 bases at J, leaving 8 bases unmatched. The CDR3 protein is CASSPRQGEYEQYF. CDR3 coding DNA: TGTGCCAGCAGCCCTAGACAGGGAGAGTACGAGCAGTACTTC.

CDR3 protein: CASSLRMTTSGSISTDTQYF. In DNA form, the CDR3 reads TGTGCCAGCAGCTTACGTATGACGACGAGCGGGAGCATTAGCACAGATACGCAGTATTTT. The chain couples TRBV7-2 to TRBJ2-3; 8 bases match TRBD2. Germline trimming cut 2 bases from V and 0 bases from J; bases unmatched to any gene: 16. The CDR3 runs to 20 residues. The V gene's germline CDR1 is SGHTA and CDR2 FQGNSA.

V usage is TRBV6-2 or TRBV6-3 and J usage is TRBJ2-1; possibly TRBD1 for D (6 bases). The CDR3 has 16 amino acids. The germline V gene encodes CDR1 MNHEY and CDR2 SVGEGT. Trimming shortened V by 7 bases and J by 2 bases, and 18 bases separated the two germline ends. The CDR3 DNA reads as TGTGCCAGCAATAGGGGGTGGCTGGGACCCTACAATGAGCAGTTCTTC. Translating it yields CASNRGWLGPYNEQFF.

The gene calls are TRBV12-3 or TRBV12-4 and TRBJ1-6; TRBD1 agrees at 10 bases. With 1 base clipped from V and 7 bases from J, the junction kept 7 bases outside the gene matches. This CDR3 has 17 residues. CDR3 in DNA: TGTGCCAGCAGTTTAGACATGGGACAGGGGACGAATTCACCCCTCCACTTT. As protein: CASSLDMGQGTNSPLHF.

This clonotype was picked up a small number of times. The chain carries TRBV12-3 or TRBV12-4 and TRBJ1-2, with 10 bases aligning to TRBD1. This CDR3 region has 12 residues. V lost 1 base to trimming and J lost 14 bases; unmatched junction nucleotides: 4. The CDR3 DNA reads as TGTGCCAGCAGTTTAGACGACAGGGGGCTGACCTTC. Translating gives CASSLDDRGLTF.

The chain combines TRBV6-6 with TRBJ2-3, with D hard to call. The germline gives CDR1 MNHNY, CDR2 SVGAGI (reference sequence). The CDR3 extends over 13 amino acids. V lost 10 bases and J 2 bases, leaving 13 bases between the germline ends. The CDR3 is CATQPLNTDTQYF. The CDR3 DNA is TGTGCCACCCAACCCCTTAACACAGATACGCAGTATTTT.

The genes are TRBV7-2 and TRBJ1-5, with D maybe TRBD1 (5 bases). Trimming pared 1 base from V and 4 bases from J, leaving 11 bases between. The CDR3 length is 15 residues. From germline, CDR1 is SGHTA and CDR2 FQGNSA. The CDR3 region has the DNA TGTGCCAGCAGCTTAGGGGGACGGAAAAATCAGCCCCAGCATTTT. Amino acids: CASSLGGRKNQPQHF.

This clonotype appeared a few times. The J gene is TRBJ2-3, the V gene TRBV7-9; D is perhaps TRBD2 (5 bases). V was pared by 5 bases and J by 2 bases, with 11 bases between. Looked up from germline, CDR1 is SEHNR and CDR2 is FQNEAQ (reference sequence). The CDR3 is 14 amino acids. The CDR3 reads CASSPSAATDTQYF. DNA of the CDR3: TGTGCCAGCAGCCCCTCAGCGGCCACAGATACGCAGTATTTT.

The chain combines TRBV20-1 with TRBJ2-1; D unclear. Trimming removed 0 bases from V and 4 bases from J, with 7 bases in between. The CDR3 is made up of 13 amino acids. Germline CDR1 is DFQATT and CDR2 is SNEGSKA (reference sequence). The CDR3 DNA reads TGCAGTGCTAGAGAAGCCGCTTACAATGAGCAGTTCTTC. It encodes CSAREAAYNEQFF.

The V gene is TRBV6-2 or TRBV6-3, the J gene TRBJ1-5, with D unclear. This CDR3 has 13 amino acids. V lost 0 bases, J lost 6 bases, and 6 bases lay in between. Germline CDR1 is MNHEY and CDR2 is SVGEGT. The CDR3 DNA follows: TGTGCCAGCAGTTACTCGGGGATTCAGCCCCAGCATTTT. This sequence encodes CASSYSGIQPQHF.